These 20 T cell receptor beta chains originate from one sample sequenced in a study of T cell repertoires in cytomegalovirus infection. The antigens for these receptors are not known. Each CDR3 protein is one row after TCRdb ran MiXCR on the reads. The sample records 400,000 to 600,000 distinct CDR3 sequences, roughly 46% being singletons. This material consisted of cultured PBMCs, taken from culture after CMV antigen stimulation. These receptors were collected from a human donor in good health (CMV status not recorded). Some clones in this sample may be carry-over from other donors' samples.

J is TRBJ2-5 and V is TRBV15; unclear D gene. Germline V CDR1 and CDR2: LNHNV, YYDKDF (reference sequence). V lost 0 bases and J lost 1, with 6 bases in between. This CDR3 has 14 amino acids. The CDR3 region has the DNA TGTGCCACCAGCAGAGAAACAGCCCAAGAGACCCAGTACTTC. This gives the protein CATSRETAQETQYF.

V usage is TRBV6-8 and J usage is TRBJ1-4; no firm D call. Trimming pared 2 bases from V and 6 bases from J, leaving 7 bases between. The germline V gene encodes CDR1 MNHGY and CDR2 SAAAGT. This CDR3 region has 13 residues. The DNA of the CDR3 is TGTGCCAGCAGTTACAGACAAGATGAAAAACTGTTTTTT. Its translation is CASSYRQDEKLFF.

This chain uses TRBV6-5 with TRBJ2-3, with TRBD2 matching over 7 bases. V lost 1 base and J lost 0; bases outside the gene matches: 10. The germline V gene encodes CDR1 MNHEY and CDR2 SVGAGI. CDR3 length: 18 residues. The CDR3 nucleotides read TGTGCCAGCAGTTACTTGGGGGGGGGGAAAACTAGCACAGATACGCAGTATTTT. Its protein product is CASSYLGGGKTSTDTQYF.

The V and J genes are TRBV11-2 and TRBJ2-7; D is unclear. V lost 3 bases, J lost 0 bases, and 12 bases lay in between. CDR1 is SGHAT and CDR2 is FQNNGV in the germline V gene. There are 15 residues in the CDR3. CDR3 bases: TGTGCCAGCAGCTTTGCCCTCAGGCCCTCCTACGAGCAGTACTTC. The encoded protein is CASSFALRPSYEQYF. Based on the CDR3 plus reference TRBV11-2 and TRBJ2-7, the full variable domain is EAGVAQSPRYKIIEKRQSVAFWCNPISGHATLYWYQQILGQGPKLLIQFQNNGVVDDSQLPKDRFSAERLKGVDSTLKIQPAKLEDSAVYLCASSFALRPSYEQYFGPGTRLTVT.

The chain is built from TRBV19 and TRBJ1-2; D call uncertain. Trimming shortened V by 5 bases and J by 2 bases, and 9 bases separated the two germline ends. CDR1 is LNHDA and CDR2 is SQIVND in the germline V gene (reference sequence). The CDR3 extends over 13 amino acids. The CDR3 region is CASSYGVNYGYTF. In DNA form, the CDR3 reads TGTGCCAGTAGTTACGGAGTGAACTATGGCTACACCTTC. Filled out from reference TRBV19 and TRBJ1-2, the complete variable domain reads DGGITQSPKYLFRKEGQNVTLSCEQNLNHDAMYWYRQDPGQGLRLIYYSQIVNDFQKGDIAEGYSVSREKKESFPLTVTSAQKNPTAFYLCASSYGVNYGYTFGSGTRLTVV.

The rearrangement links TRBV12-5 to TRBJ2-7; perhaps D is TRBD1 or TRBD2 (5 bases each). This CDR3 spans 13 amino acids. Germline CDR1 LGHNT, CDR2 FRNRAP. V lost 4 bases and J lost 3, with 10 bases in between. CDR3 protein: CASGWGSGYEQYF. Here the CDR3 DNA reads TGTGCTAGTGGTTGGGGGTCGGGCTACGAGCAGTACTTC.

The gene calls are TRBV12-3 or TRBV12-4 and TRBJ2-4; TRBD1 agrees at 7 bases. The ends lost 5 bases at V and 5 bases at J; junction bases unmatched: 3. CDR3 length equals 13 residues. The CDR3 nucleotides are TGTGCCAGCAGTACCGGGACAGAAAACATTCAGTACTTC. It yields the protein CASSTGTENIQYF.

The V gene is TRBV7-6, the J gene TRBJ2-5; 10 bases align to TRBD2. The CDR3 spans 16 residues. J was trimmed by 0 bases and V by 5 bases; bases with no gene match: 6. Per the germline V gene, CDR1 is SGHVS and CDR2 is FNYEAQ. The CDR3 DNA sequence: TGTGCCAGCAGCACAAGCGGGGGGGCGTACCAAGAGACCCAGTACTTC. Its protein is CASSTSGGAYQETQYF.

This clonotype has a handful of counts. The chain uses TRBV10-3 and TRBJ2-1; 11 positions match TRBD2. This CDR3 is 16 amino acids long. Germline lookup yields CDR1 ENHRY and CDR2 SYGVKD. After removal of 0 bases from V and 2 bases from J, the junction contained 0 bases not matched to a gene. CDR3 nucleotides: TGTGCCATCAGTGAGTCTAGCGGGAGGGCCTACAATGAGCAGTTCTTC. It is translated as CAISESSGRAYNEQFF.

The CDR3 coding sequence is TGTGCCAGCAGCTCCGTGGGGGGCACTGAAGCTTTCTTT. Protein: CASSSVGGTEAFF. The gene calls are TRBV7-9 and TRBJ1-1, with D possibly TRBD1 on 5 matching bases. The CDR3 totals 13 residues. CDR1 and CDR2 (germline): SEHNR, FQNEAQ (reference sequence). The V end lost 4 bases, the J end lost 4 bases, and 10 bases lay between the germline ends.

This chain links TRBV12-3 or TRBV12-4 with TRBJ2-5; TRBD2 matches 7 bases. CDR3 length: 14 residues. With V trimmed by 5 bases and J by 1 base, 4 bases remained unmatched. The CDR3 nucleotides are TGTGCCAGCAGTCTCTCTAGCGGCCAAGAGACCCAGTACTTC. Amino acid sequence: CASSLSSGQETQYF.

This clonotype was detected many times. The CDR3 loop reads CASSPKTDRVQYF. The CDR3 coding sequence is TGTGCCAGCAGTCCCAAGACCGACAGGGTTCAGTACTTC. This chain joins TRBV7-2 and TRBJ2-7; 7 positions agree with TRBD1. The CDR3 runs 13 residues. Germline assignment: CDR1 SGHTA and CDR2 FQGNSA. V trimming: 6 bases; J trimming: 10 bases; junction bases outside the gene matches: 12.

The rearrangement links TRBV10-2 to TRBJ2-6, with D possibly TRBD2 on 7 matching bases. The CDR3 extends over 16 amino acids. V shed 1 base and J shed 2 bases, with 9 bases lying between them. Germline CDR1 is WSHSY and CDR2 is SAAADI. The CDR3 sequence is CASSEWGGPGANVLTF. CDR3 sequence (DNA): TGCGCCAGCAGTGAGTGGGGGGGCCCTGGGGCCAACGTCCTGACTTTC.

The chain links TRBV11-2 to TRBJ2-7, with 10 bases matching TRBD2. After removal of 1 base from V and 2 bases from J, the junction contained 2 bases not matched to a gene. Germline-derived CDR1 and CDR2 are SGHAT and FQNNGV. The CDR3 runs 15 residues. CDR3 region: CASSLVSGRAYEQYF. The CDR3 DNA reads as TGTGCCAGCAGCTTAGTGAGCGGGAGGGCCTACGAGCAGTACTTC. Using reference TRBV11-2 and TRBJ2-7 for the parts outside the CDR3, the full variable domain is EAGVAQSPRYKIIEKRQSVAFWCNPISGHATLYWYQQILGQGPKLLIQFQNNGVVDDSQLPKDRFSAERLKGVDSTLKIQPAKLEDSAVYLCASSLVSGRAYEQYFGPGTRLTVT.

The chain links TRBV6-5 to TRBJ2-1; a possible D gene is TRBD2 (5 bases). Germline CDR1 and CDR2: MNHEY and SVGAGI. CDR3 length: 17 amino acids. The V end lost 3 bases, the J end lost 9 bases, and 24 bases lay between the germline ends. This chain's CDR3 is CASSYSVYVRERAEQFF. The DNA for the CDR3 is TGTGCCAGCAGTTATAGTGTTTATGTGAGGGAAAGGGCTGAGCAGTTCTTC.

The V and J genes are TRBV5-5 and TRBJ1-5, with a possible D match to TRBD1 (6 bases). This CDR3 is built from 19 residues. Trimming left V 2 bases short and J 4 bases short, with 25 bases between. Germline lookup yields CDR1 SGHKS and CDR2 YYEKEE (reference sequence). In DNA, the CDR3 is TGTGCCAGCAGCTTTGGACAGTCAATAGCAATTCCCTCGAATCAGCCCCAGCATTTT. This codes for CASSFGQSIAIPSNQPQHF.

The J gene is TRBJ2-7, the V gene TRBV7-2; D may be TRBD2 (5 bases). The V gene's germline CDR1 is SGHTA and CDR2 FQGNSA. Trimming removed 5 bases from V and 4 bases from J, with 15 bases in between. The CDR3 loop spans 14 amino acids. The CDR3: CASSPTRLAYEQYF. Here the CDR3 DNA reads TGTGCCAGCAGCCCGACGAGGCTAGCTTACGAGCAGTACTTC.

This clonotype was found a few times. J is TRBJ2-7 and V is TRBV19; tentative D call: TRBD1 (5 bases). Germline V CDR1 and CDR2: LNHDA, SQIVND (reference sequence). The CDR3 has 14 amino acids. V lost 4 bases, J lost 0 bases, and 10 bases lay in between. The DNA for the CDR3 is TGTGCCAGTAGTAGGACACGGAGCTCCTACGAGCAGTACTTC. Residues: CASSRTRSSYEQYF. The variable domain in full, with the rest retrieved from reference TRBV19 and TRBJ2-7, is DGGITQSPKYLFRKEGQNVTLSCEQNLNHDAMYWYRQDPGQGLRLIYYSQIVNDFQKGDIAEGYSVSREKKESFPLTVTSAQKNPTAFYLCASSRTRSSYEQYFGPGTRLTVT.

This clonotype was picked up many times. The chain has TRBV7-2 and TRBJ1-6; D unresolved. CDR1 and CDR2 (germline): SGHTA, FQGNSA. Trimming took off 4 bases at V and 7 bases at J, with 14 bases between the two ends. This CDR3 is built from 15 residues. The CDR3 region has the DNA TGTGCCAGCAGCTCTAAAGAGGGCCTGAATTCACCCCTCCACTTT. Amino acid sequence: CASSSKEGLNSPLHF.

The chain couples TRBV20-1 to TRBJ1-3; D ambiguous. The V gene's germline CDR1 is DFQATT and CDR2 SNEGSKA (reference sequence). The CDR3 runs to 13 residues. Trimming pared 6 bases from V and 3 bases from J, leaving 12 bases between. CDR3 loop: CSAQARGGNTIYF. CDR3 DNA sequence: TGCAGTGCCCAGGCCCGGGGTGGAAACACCATATATTTT.